This T cell receptor (beta chain) was found in a study of blood T cell repertoires in COVID-19. Study overall: Italy, Spain and the United States were the sources of the convalescent and acute COVID-19 samples. Nucleic acid was either cDNA or gDNA, and it came from T cells, B-cell-depleted T cells, or PBMCs.

As processed by the authors: Estimation of nucleated cell counts was performed using reference gene primer amplification. Sequenced by immunoSEQ multiplex PCR; TCRdb stores in-frame clones only, minus some. That table furnishes V, J and clone size, whereas the DNA furnished D and trimming. This sample has 250,000 or so clones, with roughly 84% found just once. V lost 4 bases to trimming and J lost 9 bases, with 14 bases between them. CDR1 is SGHRS, CDR2 YFSETQ, per germline. The CDR3 consists of 13 residues. The sample comprised peripheral blood. The TCR was taken from a woman aged 40-49 years who had recovered from COVID-19. This chain joins TRBV5-1 and TRBJ2-1, with a tentative D call TRBD2 (5 bases). The DNA of the CDR3 is TGCGCCAGCAGCCAAACTAGTTTCGGTGAGCAGTTCTTC. Its protein product is CASSQTSFGEQFF.